The source of this T cell receptor (beta chain) is a study of blood T cell repertoires in COVID-19. On the study more broadly: The United States, Italy and Spain were the sources of the acute and convalescent COVID-19 samples. Sample material is recorded as cDNA or gDNA derived from T cells, B-cell-depleted T cells, or PBMCs.

Authors' methods: Scientists estimated how many nucleated cells there were by amplifying reference gene primers. Profiled with immunoSEQ multiplex PCR; TCRdb holds only in-frame clones, not every one. Clonal size and the V and J genes are those of that table, whereas D and trimming came from the DNA. The table records about 150,000 clones, around four fifths of them present only once. Sequencing was done on a sample of peripheral blood. This TCR was recovered from a man aged 65-85 years with acute or convalescent COVID-19.

In DNA form, the CDR3 reads TGCGCCAGCAGAACCGGGAGCCTAAACACTGAAGCTTTCTTT. It is translated as CASRTGSLNTEAFF. This rearrangement joins TRBV5-1 to TRBJ1-1; no clear D gene. Trimming shortened V by 5 bases and J by 2 bases, and 13 bases separated the two germline ends. Germline CDR1 SGHRS, CDR2 YFSETQ. The CDR3 is 14 amino acids.